This T cell receptor (beta chain) was sequenced for a study of radiation and T cells in renal cell carcinoma. Notes on the study in general: In blood, top tumor clones expanded by 2 weeks, shrinking by 4.

A word on this clone: Its specificity is unknown.

Time point: blood 4 weeks post-SBRT, at nephrectomy. The sample's treatment: 15 Gy SBRT to primary tumor, nephrectomy 4 weeks later. Nephrectomy followed 15 Gy stereotactic body radiation by 4 weeks. After SBRT, blood was collected at 2 and 4 weeks, plus baseline. This renal cell carcinoma was of the clear cell type. CDR3 length: 16 amino acids. Germline CDR1 reads SGHNT; CDR2 reads YYREEE (reference sequence). V lost 4 bases, J lost 0 bases, and 2 bases stayed unmatched. Profiling relied on immunoSEQ multiplex PCR, and the TCRdb table lists in-frame clones only, not all of them. The sample shows around 140,000 clones, about 86% of them seen only once.

The material sequenced was blood, taken from a patient whose treatment included radiotherapy and nephrectomy. This chain connects TRBV5-4 to TRBJ2-2, with 11 bases fitting TRBD2. This TCR derives from a woman aged 45-65 years with renal cell carcinoma. CDR3 in amino acids: CASSRGLAANTGELFF. CDR3 DNA sequence: TGTGCCAGCAGCCGGGGACTAGCGGCGAACACCGGGGAGCTGTTTTTT.